A selection of T cell receptor beta chains follows, all from one sample in a study of blood T cell repertoires in COVID-19. Measured with immunoSEQ multiplex PCR; TCRdb has only the in-frame clones, and not every one. The profile shows under 150,000 clones, about 86% of them singletons. Sequenced: peripheral blood. The receptor source for this set is an older man with active or convalescent COVID-19. The CDR3 runs from the conserved cysteine through the conserved F or W. D genes are given only for firm matches. Clone size is stated in some rows and not others, as once, few, many or a class when expanded.

-	TRBV5-1	TRBD2	TRBJ2-1	TGCGCCAGCAGCTTTACTTCGACTAGCGGGATATTCCATGAGCAGTTCTTC	CASSFTSTSGIFHEQFF
-	TRBV28	TRBD1	TRBJ2-7	TGTGCCAGCAGTACGGGACAGGGGGCATACGAGCAGTACTTC	CASSTGQGAYEQYF
-	TRBV10-3	TRBD2	TRBJ2-7	TGTGCCATCAGTGATGGGGGGGACTTCCACGAGCAGTACTTC	CAISDGGDFHEQYF
-	TRBV4-1	-	TRBJ1-1	TGCGCCAGCAGCCCCCACGTGGACACGATGGTCACTGAAGCTTTCTTT	CASSPHVDTMVTEAFF
-	TRBV3-1/TRBV3-2	-	TRBJ1-2	TGTGCCAGCAGCCAACGAGACAGGACCGGCTACACCTTC	CASSQRDRTGYTF
-	TRBV7-8	-	TRBJ2-2	TGTGCCAGCAGCTTAGCGCGGGCACTCACCGGGGAGCTGTTTTTT	CASSLARALTGELFF
few	TRBV19	-	TRBJ1-1	TGTGCCAGTAAAGTGGACAGCAACACTGAAGCTTTCTTT	CASKVDSNTEAFF
-	TRBV7-2	-	TRBJ2-1	TGTGCCAGCAGCTTATTGCAAGCGTCCAATGAGCAGTTCTTC	CASSLLQASNEQFF
-	TRBV6-6	-	TRBJ1-3	TGTGCCAGCACTCCGACCGGACAGACTTCTGGAAACACCATATATTTT	CASTPTGQTSGNTIYF
-	TRBV7-9	-	TRBJ1-1	TGTGCCAGCAGACCCCAGGGCAACACTGAAGCTTTCTTT	CASRPQGNTEAFF
-	TRBV10-3	-	TRBJ2-7	TGTGCCATCAGTGAAACAGACTCCTACGAGCAGTACTTC	CAISETDSYEQYF
-	TRBV11-2	-	TRBJ1-1	TGTGCCAGCAGCTTATTGGGAGGCACTGAAGCTTTCTTT	CASSLLGGTEAFF
once	TRBV5-4	TRBD1	TRBJ2-3	TGTGCCAGCAGCTCTGGACAGGAGGCTAGCACAGATACGCAGTATTTT	CASSSGQEASTDTQYF
-	TRBV19	-	TRBJ1-2	TGTGCCAGTAGATACGGGAACTATGGCTACACCTTC	CASRYGNYGYTF
-	TRBV3-1/TRBV3-2	-	TRBJ2-2	TGTGCCAGCAGCCAAGAGGGGGGGCACGGGGAGCTGTTTTTT	CASSQEGGHGELFF
-	TRBV7-2	TRBD2	TRBJ2-3	TGTGCCAGCAGAAGTAATAGCGGGGGGGTCACAGATACGCAGTATTTT	CASRSNSGGVTDTQYF
once	TRBV19	TRBD1	TRBJ1-4	TGTGCCAGTAGTATAGTAGGGGGCACTAATGAAAAACTGTTTTTT	CASSIVGGTNEKLFF
-	TRBV18	-	TRBJ2-5	TGTGCCAGCTCACCACAAGGGGTTGGAGAGACCCAGTACTTC	CASSPQGVGETQYF
-	TRBV6-6	TRBD2	TRBJ2-3	TGTGCCAGCAGAACTAGCGGGGGCACAGATACGCAGTATTTT	CASRTSGGTDTQYF
-	TRBV9	-	TRBJ2-1	TGTGCCAGCAGCGACCAGAGGAATGAGCAGTTCTTC	CASSDQRNEQFF
-	TRBV5-4	TRBD2	TRBJ2-5	TGTGCCAGCAGCTTGGCTTTAGCGGGAGGTCAAGAGACCCAGTACTTC	CASSLALAGGQETQYF
-	TRBV2	-	TRBJ2-5	TGTGCCAGCAGTGACAGGGAAGAGACCCAGTACTTC	CASSDREETQYF
-	TRBV28	-	TRBJ1-1	TGTGCCAGCAGTTTTGGGGGGGCGATGAACACTGAAGCTTTCTTT	CASSFGGAMNTEAFF
-	TRBV12-2	-	TRBJ1-2	TGTGCAAGTCGCTCACCCCTAAGCGCTAACTATGGCTACACCTTC	CASRSPLSANYGYTF
-	TRBV19	-	TRBJ2-5	TGTGCCAGTAGTATTGGGACACCCGGAGGTTTGGCCCAGTACTTC	CASSIGTPGGLAQYF
-	TRBV3-1/TRBV3-2	-	TRBJ1-1	TGTGCCAGCAGCCAAGGAAACAGCAGAGACACTGAAGCTTTCTTT	CASSQGNSRDTEAFF
-	TRBV5-1	-	TRBJ2-3	TGCGCCAGCAGCTTGGCCGGCAGGGGAGGGGATACGCAGTATTTT	CASSLAGRGGDTQYF
once	TRBV7-9	-	TRBJ2-7	TGTGCCAGCAGCTTAGGGAAAGGGGGATCGTACGAGCAGTACTTC	CASSLGKGGSYEQYF
few	TRBV7-2	TRBD1	TRBJ2-7	TGTGCCAGCAGCCCCAGACAGGGCAGTTACGAGCAGTACTTC	CASSPRQGSYEQYF
once	TRBV5-6	TRBD1	TRBJ2-7	TGTGCCAGCAGCAAGGGACAGTACTACGAGCAGTACTTC	CASSKGQYYEQYF
-	TRBV9	-	TRBJ2-3	TGTGCCAGCAGCCCCCGACACAGCACAGATACGCAGTATTTT	CASSPRHSTDTQYF
many	TRBV2	-	TRBJ1-1	TGTGCCAGCAGTGTCAGGCATGGCACTGAAGCTTTCTTT	CASSVRHGTEAFF
-	TRBV7-2	-	TRBJ2-3	TGTGCCAGCGGGTCAGGGTTGCGGACAGATACGCAGTATTTT	CASGSGLRTDTQYF
-	TRBV25-1	-	TRBJ2-7	TGTGCCAGCAGTCCAGACAGGTTCTTCTCCTACGAGCAGTACTTC	CASSPDRFFSYEQYF
once	TRBV7-9	TRBD1	TRBJ2-5	TGTGCCAGCAGCTCCCCCTGGGGGACAGGGGGAGGAGAGACCCAGTACTTC	CASSSPWGTGGGETQYF
-	TRBV30	-	TRBJ2-3	TGTGCCTCTCACCGGGGGGCGGCTGATACGCAGTATTTT	CASHRGAADTQYF
-	TRBV2	TRBD1	TRBJ1-6	TGTGCCAGCAGTCGACAGGGCTCTATCTCCTATAATTCACCCCTCCACTTT	CASSRQGSISYNSPLHF
-	TRBV9	-	TRBJ2-2	TGTGCCAGCAGCCCCCAGGGACTCCACGGGGAGCTGTTTTTT	CASSPQGLHGELFF
-	TRBV6-5	TRBD1	TRBJ1-4	TGTGCCAGCAGTTACTCGACCGGGACAGGGGGCGAAAAACTGTTTTTT	CASSYSTGTGGEKLFF
-	TRBV7-6	TRBD1	TRBJ2-5	TGTGCCAGCAGCTTAGGGGGGACAGAGCCTCAAGAGACCCAGTACTTC	CASSLGGTEPQETQYF
-	TRBV27	TRBD1	TRBJ1-1	TGTGCCAGCAGTCGGACAGGGGTGTACACTGAAGCTTTCTTT	CASSRTGVYTEAFF
-	TRBV30	TRBD2	TRBJ2-5	TGTGCCTGGAGCGACACCCTTAAGGGAGGGCCCCAAGAGACCCAGTACTTC	CAWSDTLKGGPQETQYF
-	TRBV5-1	TRBD1	TRBJ1-4	TGCGCCAGCAGCTCCACCGGGACAGGGTTCGGAGAGGAAAAACTGTTTTTT	CASSSTGTGFGEEKLFF
-	TRBV6-5	-	TRBJ1-5	TGTGCCAGCACTCCCGGGGGGCGCGGCAATCAGCCCCAGCATTTT	CASTPGGRGNQPQHF
-	TRBV6-2/TRBV6-3	TRBD1	TRBJ2-3	TGTGCCAGCAGTCACGGACAGGGTAGCACAGATACGCAGTATTTT	CASSHGQGSTDTQYF
-	TRBV18	-	TRBJ2-6	TGTGCCAGCTCTGCCGACAGGCCCTCTGGGGCCAACGTCCTGACTTTC	CASSADRPSGANVLTF
-	TRBV7-2	-	TRBJ2-7	TGTGCCAGCAGCTTTCGCCGGGAATCCTACGAGCAGTACTTC	CASSFRRESYEQYF
-	TRBV6-2/TRBV6-3	-	TRBJ2-7	TGTGCCAGCAGTACCCCCCGGGGGGCGCATCTGAACGAGCAGTACTTC	CASSTPRGAHLNEQYF
once	TRBV11-1	TRBD2	TRBJ2-1	TGTGCCAGCAGCCCATTTAGCGGGGTGGCCTACAATGAGCAGTTCTTC	CASSPFSGVAYNEQFF
-	TRBV2	TRBD1	TRBJ1-1	TGTGCCAGCAGTGGGGGTGGACAGGGGGCGAGGACTGAAGCTTTCTTT	CASSGGGQGARTEAFF
-	TRBV12-3/TRBV12-4	-	TRBJ2-5	TGTGCCAGCAGTTTAGGGAGCCGAGAGACCCAGTACTTC	CASSLGSRETQYF